Each of the 24 T cell receptor beta chains below was sequenced from the same sample in a study of low-dose radiotherapy and immunotherapy resistance in tumors. Priming of first-strand cDNA relied on TRAV- and TRBV-specific primers (covering alpha and beta chains). Using a constant-region primer together with a V-primer adapter, TCRs were subjected to around 22 PCR cycles of amplification. One entry per CDR3 protein results from TCRdb running MiXCR on the reads. The data contain around 17,000 distinct CDR3 sequences, around two thirds of them seen just once; the ten biggest clones take up about 6%. The origin of the receptors is a human donor with advanced metastatic prostate, ovarian, gallbladder or colorectal cancer (not recorded which). This table probably holds off-target reads from a library built for another chain.

The rearrangement uses TRBV5-1 and TRBJ1-2; D uncertain. CDR3 size: 12 residues. V dropped 2 bases and J dropped 3 bases, with 5 bases sitting between them. The germline V gene has CDR1 SGHRS and CDR2 YFSETQ. The CDR3 DNA reads as TGCGCCAGCAGCTTTTCTTACTATGGCTACACCTTC. Translated, it gives CASSFSYYGYTF.

This clonotype has just a few counts. CDR3 in amino acids: CASSPGTLGGEQFF. CDR3 in DNA: TGTGCCAGCAGTCCAGGGACTTTGGGGGGTGAGCAGTTCTTC. This rearrangement joins TRBV6-6 to TRBJ2-1; weak D call: TRBD2 (6 bases). CDR1 is MNHNY, CDR2 SVGAGI, per germline (reference sequence). V was pared by 5 bases and J by 9 bases, with 17 bases between. The CDR3 is 14 residues long.

V is TRBV5-6 and J is TRBJ2-3; D unresolved. Trimming removed 4 bases from V and 8 bases from J, with 8 bases in between. This CDR3 has 11 residues. Germline V gives CDR1 SGHDT, CDR2 YYEEEE. The CDR3 protein is CASSLRSTQYF. The CDR3 coding sequence is TGTGCCAGCAGCCTACGTTCTACGCAGTATTTT.

Here the CDR3 reads CSASPGQYYNEQFF. The CDR3, as DNA: TGCAGTGCTAGTCCGGGACAGTACTACAATGAGCAGTTCTTC. J is TRBJ2-1 and V is TRBV20-1; TRBD1 matches at 7 bases. V lost 3 bases and J lost 3; bases outside the gene matches: 5. This CDR3 region has 14 residues. Germline V gene data show CDR1 as DFQATT and CDR2 as SNEGSKA (reference sequence).

The rearrangement links TRBV4-3 to TRBJ2-7; TRBD2 matches at 7 bases. The CDR3 has 16 amino acids. J gave up 3 bases and V 2 bases, and 10 bases lay outside the gene matches. In germline, CDR1 is LGHNA, CDR2 YSLEER. DNA for the CDR3: TGCGCCAGCAGCCAACCCCGGGGGGAGGAGAACTACGAGCAGTACTTC. Its protein is CASSQPRGEENYEQYF.

In this sample, this clonotype turned up a few times. The V gene is TRBV7-2, the J gene TRBJ2-2; 8 bases match TRBD1. V shed 5 bases and J 1 base; nucleotides not matched to a gene: 3. The CDR3 is made up of 15 amino acids. Germline V CDR1 and CDR2: SGHTA, FQGNSA. The CDR3 loop reads CASSIGQGNTGELFF. The CDR3 DNA sequence: TGTGCCAGCAGCATAGGACAGGGGAACACCGGGGAGCTGTTTTTT.

This clonotype was recorded only once. The chain recombines TRBV18 with TRBJ2-1, with 8 positions matching TRBD2. The trim removed 6 bases at V and 4 bases at J, leaving 8 bases unmatched. Germline V gives CDR1 KGHSH, CDR2 LQKENI. This CDR3 is 15 amino acids long. The CDR3 DNA reads TGTGCCAGCTCGCTGGAAAGCGGGAGTTACAATGAGCAGTTCTTC. It codes for CASSLESGSYNEQFF.

The chain employs TRBV18 and TRBJ2-1; 9 positions agree with TRBD1. Germline CDR1 is KGHSH and CDR2 is LQKENI. The CDR3 has 16 amino acids. The trim removed 2 bases at V and 6 bases at J, leaving 8 bases unmatched. CDR3 nucleotides: TGTGCCAGCTCACCATGGCGGGACAGGGTGGTCAATGAGCAGTTCTTC. The encoded protein is CASSPWRDRVVNEQFF.

This clonotype was recorded once. The rearrangement links TRBV5-4 to TRBJ2-7; D unresolved. Trimming removed 2 bases at V and 0 bases at J, with 12 bases between. Germline loops: CDR1 SGHNT, CDR2 YYREEE (reference sequence). The CDR3 is 15 amino acids. The CDR3 spells CASSFWASISYEQYF. The CDR3 region has the DNA TGTGCCAGCAGCTTTTGGGCGTCAATCTCCTACGAGCAGTACTTC.

The chain recombines TRBV20-1 with TRBJ2-3; 10 positions agree with TRBD2. V shed 5 bases and J 3 bases; nucleotides not matched to a gene: 5. The CDR3 extends over 14 amino acids. The germline V gene encodes CDR1 DFQATT and CDR2 SNEGSKA (reference sequence). The CDR3 DNA reads TGCAGTGCTCCCGAAGCGGGGGGGACAGATACGCAGTATTTT. As protein: CSAPEAGGTDTQYF.

The CDR3 DNA sequence: TGTGCCAGCAGCGAAGGGACCTCAGCCTGGGTGGAGCAGTACTTC. Its translation is CASSEGTSAWVEQYF. The genes are TRBV9 and TRBJ2-7; D is possibly TRBD1 or TRBD2 (5 bases each). The CDR3 contains 15 residues. From germline, CDR1 is SGDLS and CDR2 YYNGEE. Trimming took 3 bases from V and 7 from J, leaving 20 bases between them.

The chain uses TRBV9 and TRBJ2-1; TRBD1 matches at 8 bases. V gave up 0 bases and J gave up 9 bases; unmatched junction bases: 5. This CDR3 spans 14 amino acids. Germline V lookup: CDR1 SGDLS, CDR2 YYNGEE. The CDR3 sequence: CASSVVQGAAEQFF. CDR3 nucleotides: TGTGCCAGCAGCGTAGTGCAGGGGGCGGCTGAGCAGTTCTTC.

The V gene is TRBV7-2, the J gene TRBJ2-2, with a weak D call TRBD2 (6 bases). The CDR3 sequence is 14 residues long. The V end lost 2 bases, the J end lost 6 bases, and 10 bases lay between the germline ends. Germline CDR1 and CDR2: SGHTA and FQGNSA. For the CDR3, the DNA is TGTGCCAGCAGCTTACTGGCGGGGCCCGGGGAGCTGTTTTTT. It translates to CASSLLAGPGELFF.

The chain's CDR3 is CASIVGHTDTQYF. DNA of the CDR3: TGTGCCAGCATCGTTGGGCACACAGATACGCAGTATTTT. The V call is TRBV5-3, the J call TRBJ2-3; D is unclear. TRBV5-3 is flagged as an ORF with uncertain function. This CDR3 spans 13 amino acids. V gave up 8 bases and J gave up 2 bases, with 12 bases separating them.

The V call is TRBV6-2 or TRBV6-3, the J call TRBJ2-2; a weak D match, TRBD2 (6 bases). V was trimmed by 6 bases and J by 8 bases, leaving 22 bases between them. Germline V CDR1 and CDR2: MNHEY, SVGEGT. The CDR3 extends over 16 amino acids. The CDR3 sequence is CASREDVGTVLGELFF. CDR3 nucleotides: TGTGCCAGCAGGGAGGATGTAGGGACTGTACTGGGGGAGCTGTTTTTT.

V gene TRBV9 combines with J gene TRBJ1-5; no reliable D call. Germline CDR1 SGDLS, CDR2 YYNGEE. CDR3 length equals 15 residues. V was trimmed by 0 bases and J by 5 bases, leaving 12 bases between them. CDR3 loop: CASSVAGGPDQPQHF. The CDR3 bases are TGTGCCAGCAGCGTAGCTGGCGGACCTGATCAGCCCCAGCATTTT.

The gene calls are TRBV28 and TRBJ2-7; 9 bases match TRBD1. Germline V lookup: CDR1 MDHEN, CDR2 SYDVKM. The trim removed 6 bases at V and 7 bases at J, leaving 10 bases unmatched. This CDR3 spans 14 amino acids. The CDR3 DNA reads as TGTGCCAGCAGGCCGGGACAGGGTCGTAAGGAGCAGTACTTC. Its protein is CASRPGQGRKEQYF.

Details on this clonotype: A junction boundary mismatches the germline segment, possibly from a read error. The V call is TRBV4-2, the J call TRBJ2-7, with 8 bases lining up with TRBD1. Germline V gives CDR1 LGHNA, CDR2 YNFKEQ. This CDR3 comprises 17 residues. In DNA, the CDR3 is TGTACCAGCAGCCGGATATCACTGCAGGGGGCCGCTTACGAGCAGTACTTC. It codes for CTSSRISLQGAAYEQYF.

The chain links TRBV28 to TRBJ1-4; 7 bases agree with TRBD1. The length of the CDR3 is 14 residues. V shed 6 bases and J 2 bases; nucleotides not matched to a gene: 3. CDR1 is MDHEN and CDR2 is SYDVKM in the germline V gene. The CDR3 sequence is CASRQGGTNEKLFF. CDR3 sequence (DNA): TGTGCCAGCAGGCAGGGGGGGACTAATGAAAAACTGTTTTTT.

The rearrangement uses TRBV4-1 and TRBJ2-1, with D possibly called TRBD1 or TRBD2 (5 bases each). This CDR3 comprises 16 residues. CDR1 and CDR2 (germline): MGHRA, YSYEKL. With 1 base removed from V and 7 bases from J, the gap between germline ends came to 17 bases. CDR3 DNA: TGCGCCAGCAGCCAAGCAGGGACGGGCTTGCGGAATGAGCAGTTCTTC. Translating gives CASSQAGTGLRNEQFF.

The chain couples TRBV9 to TRBJ2-7; 7 positions match TRBD1. The CDR3 sequence is 14 residues long. V was pared by 4 bases and J by 3 bases, with 7 bases of the junction left unmatched. The germline CDR1 and CDR2 sequences are SGDLS and YYNGEE. DNA of the CDR3: TGTGCCAGCAGCCCAGGAGACAGGGTCTACGAGCAGTACTTC. It specifies CASSPGDRVYEQYF.

This clonotype was detected only once. This sequence joins TRBV7-9 and TRBJ1-1; D is perhaps TRBD1 (5 bases). CDR3 length: 14 residues. Germline V gene lookup returns CDR1 SEHNR and CDR2 FQNEAQ (reference sequence). V lost 5 bases and J lost 8, with 18 bases in between. The CDR3 nucleotides are TGTGCCAGCAGCCCCCCCTCTGGGACCTACGAAGCTTTCTTT. Translating gives CASSPPSGTYEAFF. Together with reference TRBV7-9 and TRBJ1-1, the CDR3 gives the full variable domain: DTGVSQNPRHKITKRGQNVTFRCDPISEHNRLYWYRQTLGQGPEFLTYFQNEAQLEKSRLLSDRFSAERPKGSFSTLEIQRTEQGDSAMYLCASSPPSGTYEAFFGQGTRLTVV.

This clonotype has more than one count but fewer than ten. The chain recombines TRBV5-1 with TRBJ2-2, with 8 bases that match TRBD1. The CDR3 length is 18 residues. V gave up 3 bases and J gave up 5 bases; unmatched junction bases: 15. Germline lookup yields CDR1 SGHRS and CDR2 YFSETQ. Written as DNA, the CDR3 is TGCGCCAGCAGCTCAATACGACAGGGGATTATGGGGACCGGGGAGCTGTTTTTT. It codes for CASSSIRQGIMGTGELFF. Based on the CDR3 plus reference TRBV5-1 and TRBJ2-2, the full variable domain is KAGVTQTPRYLIKTRGQQVTLSCSPISGHRSVSWYQQTPGQGLQFLFEYFSETQRNKGNFPGRFSGRQFSNSRSEMNVSTLELGDSALYLCASSSIRQGIMGTGELFFGEGSRLTVL.

The V gene is TRBV4-2, the J gene TRBJ1-5; D uncertain. The CDR3 runs 13 residues. Germline loops: CDR1 LGHNA, CDR2 YNFKEQ. Trimming took 0 bases from V and 9 from J, leaving 9 bases between them. The CDR3: CASSQDPERPQHF. DNA of the CDR3: TGTGCCAGCAGCCAAGATCCAGAGCGGCCCCAGCATTTT.